This record covers a single T cell receptor (beta chain). Antigen: not known. V was pared by 2 bases and J by 2 bases, with 6 bases between. The germline V gene encodes CDR1 LNHDA and CDR2 SQIVND (reference sequence). This CDR3 has 13 amino acids. This entry belongs to a study of a mutant IDH1 vaccine in newly diagnosed glioma. Background on the study: Earlier treatment was radiotherapy, temozolomide, or both, with most getting both.

Libraries were prepared by immunoSEQ multiplex PCR; TCRdb keeps only in-frame clonotypes and omits some of them. The table shows 30,000 to 40,000 clones, with about four fifths occurring only once. Time point denoted: week 5, during vaccination. Mutant IDH1 20-mer peptide, at 300 ug, made up each vaccine dose, with topical imiquimod. In every donor, the tumor was a new WHO grade 3 or 4 IDH1-mutant, ATRX-lost astrocytoma. The source was PBMCs, collected from a glioma patient whose treatment included an IDH1 peptide vaccine. The J gene is TRBJ1-2, the V gene TRBV19; no clear D. The receptor's source is a man between 45 and 60 years old with glioma. DNA of the CDR3: TGTGCCAGTAGTATACAGAGGAACTATGGCTACACCTTC. Translated, it gives CASSIQRNYGYTF.